The rows below give T cell receptor beta chains drawn from one sample of a study of OX40 agonist ivuxolimab in advanced cancers. The repertoire was sequenced with immunoSEQ multiplex PCR; TCRdb's copy has only in-frame clones and lacks some. The sample comprises fewer than 95,000 clones, approximately 89% of which are singletons, and over 0.8% rests with the top ten. The sample in question was CD4+ or CD8+ T cells sorted from blood, obtained in a trial of the OX40 agonist ivuxolimab. These receptors all come from an adult with an advanced solid tumor such as melanoma, head and neck, liver or kidney cancer. Each CDR3 is given without its conserved first and last residue.

V gene	J gene	CDR3 protein
TRBV5-4	TRBJ2-3	ASSLAGLASTDTQY
TRBV28	TRBJ2-2	ASSLTSGNTGELF
TRBV7-6	TRBJ2-1	ASRAKTGSSYNEQF
TRBV4-2	TRBJ2-1	ASSDNARWTGFNEQF
TRBV7-2	TRBJ2-3	ASRFTGTVNTDTQY
TRBV30	TRBJ2-7	AWGGTIFYEQY
TRBV2	TRBJ2-4	ASSELWVAKNIQY
TRBV7-9	TRBJ1-6	ASSSPGGGNSPLH
TRBV7-9	TRBJ2-7	ASSSRKFGTSGSYEQY
TRBV19	TRBJ2-1	ASSIGRGSYNEQF
TRBV6-1	TRBJ2-7	ASTGDTNYEQY
TRBV11-3	TRBJ1-2	ASSLSRGGAHGYT
TRBV5-4	TRBJ1-3	ASSRGPGAIY
TRBV5-1	TRBJ1-2	ASSPTPGTGGANYGYT
TRBV7-2	TRBJ1-1	ASSLAPLNTEAF
TRBV6-1	TRBJ1-3	ASRTMIVLGNTIY
TRBV6-6	TRBJ1-5	ASSYGVGMGSQPQH
TRBV7-3	TRBJ2-7	ASSWLAGGRDEQY
TRBV6-5	TRBJ1-1	ASSYSDRVAF
TRBV6-5	TRBJ2-7	ASSPTSGRYEQY
TRBV30	TRBJ1-2	AWSVTAGDGYT
TRBV7-2	TRBJ2-5	ASSPRSGQETQY
TRBV5-4	TRBJ2-5	ASSPPGVWETQY
TRBV10-2	TRBJ2-7	ASSGEPGLATLSSYEQY
TRBV10-1	TRBJ2-7	ASREQAGQGAYEQY
TRBV5-1	TRBJ2-1	ASSNSEGEQF
TRBV7-9	TRBJ2-1	ASSPGTEYNEQF
TRBV7-2	TRBJ2-3	ASSPLTWTQY
TRBV11-3	TRBJ2-5	ASSVGTDNQETQY
TRBV9	TRBJ1-3	ASSVRTSGNTIY
TRBV18	TRBJ1-4	ASSPLPTATNEKLF
TRBV7-2	TRBJ1-4	ASSVDRTNEKLF
TRBV6-5	TRBJ2-1	ASSQSSGIGQF
TRBV7-2	TRBJ2-1	ASSLAARGGNEQF
TRBV5-4	TRBJ2-6	ASSARSGGANVLT
TRBV7-8	TRBJ1-4	ASSFRSEDEKLF
TRBV28	TRBJ1-6	ASSSPGTGGDNSPLH
TRBV18	TRBJ2-7	ASSPDRVSVYEQY